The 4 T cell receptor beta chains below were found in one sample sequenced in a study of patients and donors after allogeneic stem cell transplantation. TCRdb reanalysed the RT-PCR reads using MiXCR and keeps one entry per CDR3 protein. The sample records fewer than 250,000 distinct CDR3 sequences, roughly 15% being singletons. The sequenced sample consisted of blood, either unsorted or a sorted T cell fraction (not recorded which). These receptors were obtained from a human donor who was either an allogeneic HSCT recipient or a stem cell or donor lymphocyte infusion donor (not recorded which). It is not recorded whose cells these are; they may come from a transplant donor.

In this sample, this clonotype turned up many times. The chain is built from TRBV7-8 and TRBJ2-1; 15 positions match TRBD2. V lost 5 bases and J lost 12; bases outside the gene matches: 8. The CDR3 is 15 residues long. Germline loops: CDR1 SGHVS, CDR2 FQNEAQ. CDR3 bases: TGTGCCAGCAGCGGACTAGCGGGAGGGGGAGTAGGGCAGTTCTTC. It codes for CASSGLAGGGVGQFF.

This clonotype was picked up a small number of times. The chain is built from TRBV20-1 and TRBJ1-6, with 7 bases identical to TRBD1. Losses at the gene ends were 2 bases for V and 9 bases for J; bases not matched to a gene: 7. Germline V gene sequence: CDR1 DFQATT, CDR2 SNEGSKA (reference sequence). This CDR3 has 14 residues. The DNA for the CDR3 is TGCAGTGCTAGAACAGGGGAGAGGAGTTCACCCCTCCACTTT. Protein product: CSARTGERSSPLHF.

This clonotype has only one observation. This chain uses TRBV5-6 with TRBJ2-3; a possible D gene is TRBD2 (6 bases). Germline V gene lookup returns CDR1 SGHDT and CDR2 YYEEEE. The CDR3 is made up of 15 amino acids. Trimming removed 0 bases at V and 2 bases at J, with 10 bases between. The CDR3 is CASSLGTTYTDTQYF. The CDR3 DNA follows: TGTGCCAGCAGCTTGGGGACTACTTACACAGATACGCAGTATTTT.

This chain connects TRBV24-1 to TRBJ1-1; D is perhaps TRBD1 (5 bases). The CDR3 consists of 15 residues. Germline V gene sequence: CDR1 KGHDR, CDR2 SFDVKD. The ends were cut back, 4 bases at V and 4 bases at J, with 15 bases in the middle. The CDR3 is CATSDGARDVTEAFF. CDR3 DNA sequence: TGTGCCACCAGTGACGGGGCGCGGGACGTCACTGAAGCTTTCTTT.